The 23 T cell receptor beta chains in this list originate from one sample, sequenced in a study of blood T cells in healthy people across ages (dated by TCRdb to about 2015). Library preparation employed 5' RACE. The listed sequencing device is Illumina HiSeq 2500. A second about 7 to 11 cycle PCR used a sample-barcoded 5' primer and a J-beta primer mix. TCRdb reprocessing: public reads trimmed at Q25 with fastp, clones called with MiXCR, in-frame beta chains kept. Records with the same CDR3 protein are collapsed into one entry carrying the most frequent genes and DNA. In all, the sample holds approximately 780,000 distinct CDR3 sequences, and roughly 25% of those were seen once. The top ten clones comprise around 2.9% of the sample. This sample was also put to use in a study of T cells of mothers and their children.

Material for sequencing was blood. The receptors stem from a boy younger than 18 in good health.

This clonotype was counted only a few times. The rearrangement uses TRBV11-2 and TRBJ2-1; TRBD1 might be the D (6 bases). Near its end, the DNA agrees better with TRBJ2-7, so the J call may be wrong. CDR1 is SGHAT, CDR2 FQNNGV, per germline. The CDR3 runs to 13 residues. CDR3 bases: TGTGCCAGCAGCTCGCACAGGGTCCACGAGCAGTACTTC. Its translation: CASSSHRVHEQYF.

This clonotype was picked up a small number of times. The rearrangement uses TRBV29-1 and TRBJ2-1; 9 bases align to TRBD2. The CDR3 loop spans 16 amino acids. Germline CDR1 SQVTM, CDR2 ANQGSEA. J lost 4 bases, V lost 5 bases, and 12 bases had no gene match. DNA for the CDR3: TGCAGCGTTCGGGCGGGGGGGCAGGCAGAATACAATGAGCAGTTCTTC. It codes for CSVRAGGQAEYNEQFF.

The chain carries TRBV29-1 and TRBJ2-5, with 9 nucleotides matching TRBD1. Germline lookup yields CDR1 SQVTM and CDR2 ANQGSEA. V was pared by 0 bases and J by 5 bases, with 10 bases of the junction left unmatched. The CDR3 runs 16 residues. The CDR3, as DNA: TGCAGCGTTGAAGATGTTAGGGACAGGGTCAAGGAGACCCAGTACTTC. Translated, it gives CSVEDVRDRVKETQYF.

The J gene is TRBJ2-7, the V gene TRBV11-1; D is unclear. Near its end, the DNA agrees better with TRBJ2-1, so the J call may be wrong. Germline CDR1 and CDR2: SGHAT and FQDESV (reference sequence). The CDR3 runs 13 residues. The CDR3 region is CASTFGLYNEQFF. The CDR3 region has the DNA TGTGCCAGCACCTTTGGGCTCTACAATGAGCAGTTCTTC.

The chain couples TRBV5-1 to TRBJ1-1, with 8 nucleotides matching TRBD1. The CDR3 runs to 16 residues. Germline CDR1 is SGHRS and CDR2 is YFSETQ. With V trimmed by 4 bases and J by 4 bases, 12 bases remained unmatched. The chain's CDR3 is CASSNPDRVLSTEAFF. CDR3 coding DNA: TGCGCCAGCAGCAATCCGGACAGGGTTCTATCCACTGAAGCTTTCTTT.

The chain recombines TRBV6-1 with TRBJ1-5, with TRBD1 identical over 9 bases. The CDR3 loop spans 17 amino acids. The junction had 7 bases not matched to a gene; V was cut back by 4 bases and J by 0 bases. CDR1 and CDR2 (germline): MNHNS, SASEGT. CDR3 residues: CASSVGQGIYSNQPQHF. The CDR3 DNA sequence: TGTGCCAGCAGTGTCGGACAGGGGATATATAGCAATCAGCCCCAGCATTTT.

The chain joins TRBV20-1 to TRBJ2-1; 10 bases agree with TRBD1. The V segment lost 3 bases and the J segment 2 bases; nucleotides outside the gene matches: 10. There are 17 residues in the CDR3. Per the germline V gene, CDR1 is DFQATT and CDR2 is SNEGSKA (reference sequence). The CDR3 DNA reads TGCAGTGCTAGTCGCTGGGGACAGGGGTTAACCTACAATGAGCAGTTCTTC. The encoded protein is CSASRWGQGLTYNEQFF.

In this sample, this clonotype turned up a few times. The chain recombines TRBV28 with TRBJ2-5; D is tentatively TRBD1 or TRBD2 (6 bases each). The germline V and J ends were trimmed by 1 base and 4 bases, with 13 bases remaining between them. Germline assignment: CDR1 MDHEN and CDR2 SYDVKM. CDR3 length: 15 residues. The CDR3 bases are TGTGCCAGCAGTTTATCCCTAAGGGGGGCAGAGACCCAGTACTTC. Translating it yields CASSLSLRGAETQYF.

The J gene is TRBJ1-1, the V gene TRBV6-1; D not certain. Trimming pared 2 bases from V and 0 bases from J, leaving 10 bases between. Germline loops: CDR1 MNHNS, CDR2 SASEGT. There are 15 residues in the CDR3. CDR3 amino acids: CASSEQSSMNTEAFF. The CDR3 region has the DNA TGTGCCAGCAGTGAACAAAGCAGCATGAACACTGAAGCTTTCTTT.

As for this clonotype: At one end the junction does not follow the germline gene, possibly because of a read error. The chain recombines TRBV10-3 with TRBJ2-2, with D possibly matching TRBD2 (5 bases). Germline V gene lookup returns CDR1 ENHRY and CDR2 SYGVKD. The CDR3 covers 17 residues. CDR3: CAISESIQTTNTGELIF. DNA for the CDR3: TGTGCCATCAGTGAGTCGATTCAAACTACGAACACCGGGGAGCTGATTTTT.

This chain connects TRBV10-3 to TRBJ2-3; D ambiguous. The CDR3 is made up of 14 amino acids. The V end lost 10 bases, the J end lost 2 bases, and 16 bases lay between the germline ends. Germline V gives CDR1 ENHRY, CDR2 SYGVKD. The CDR3 is CATRSGGDTDTQYF. The CDR3 DNA follows: TGTGCCACCCGGTCAGGCGGAGACACAGATACGCAGTATTTT.

The chain has TRBV4-1 and TRBJ2-2; no firm D call. V was trimmed by 1 base and J by 1 base, leaving 7 bases between them. The CDR3 totals 15 residues. Germline assignment: CDR1 MGHRA and CDR2 YSYEKL. The CDR3 DNA sequence: TGCGCCAGCAGCCAAGGGCCCGGGAACACCGGGGAGCTGTTTTTT. Amino acids: CASSQGPGNTGELFF.

The rearrangement joins TRBV9 to TRBJ1-3; D may be TRBD1 (5 bases). Germline assignment: CDR1 SGDLS and CDR2 YYNGEE. The CDR3 sequence is 15 residues long. V lost 0 bases and J lost 4, with 11 bases in between. The CDR3 protein is CASSVGGGEGNTIYF. DNA of the CDR3: TGTGCCAGCAGCGTAGGTGGAGGGGAAGGAAACACCATATATTTT.

V and J are TRBV29-1 and TRBJ1-1, with D tentatively TRBD1 (5 bases). The CDR3 is 16 residues long. Per germline, CDR1 SQVTM and CDR2 ANQGSEA. Trimming shortened V by 4 bases and J by 2 bases, and 20 bases separated the two germline ends. The CDR3 spells CSVVPQGRKSNTEAFF. The CDR3 coding sequence is TGCAGCGTTGTTCCCCAGGGACGGAAATCTAACACTGAAGCTTTCTTT.

The chain is built from TRBV6-4 and TRBJ1-6; 9 bases agree with TRBD1. This CDR3 is 17 amino acids long. The germline V gene encodes CDR1 MRHNA and CDR2 SNTAGT. The V gene end was trimmed by 7 bases and the J gene end by 9 bases; junction bases not matched to a gene: 16. CDR3 DNA: TGTGCCAGCACCCACTTGACAGAGACAGGGGGTATTTCACCCCTCCACTTT. Its protein product is CASTHLTETGGISPLHF.

This clonotype has a handful of counts. Relative to the germline gene, one junction end is altered; a read error may explain this. The chain combines TRBV11-2 with TRBJ2-5; possible D gene TRBD2, 6 bases. CDR3 length equals 10 residues. CDR1 and CDR2 from the germline V gene are SGHAT and FQNNGV. This CDR3 is CASSSRLVGF. The CDR3 nucleotides are TGTGCCAGCAGCTCAAGACTAGTCGGCTTC.

The chain couples TRBV6-8 to TRBJ2-5, with 7 bases matching TRBD2. The J call may be incorrect, as the DNA end agrees better with TRBJ2-1. This CDR3 has 16 residues. From germline, CDR1 is MNHGY and CDR2 SAAAGT. For the CDR3, the DNA is TGTGCCAGCAGACTGAACGGGGGGTTTTTAATATATGAGCAGTTCTTC. It is translated as CASRLNGGFLIYEQFF.

V usage is TRBV7-2 and J usage is TRBJ2-3, with 8 bases identical to TRBD2. Looked up from germline, CDR1 is SGHTA and CDR2 is FQGNSA. V dropped 4 bases and J dropped 4; count of bases not matched to a gene: 13. CDR3 length: 17 residues. CDR3 in amino acids: CASSSAGTRFMADTQYF. CDR3 coding DNA: TGTGCCAGCAGCTCAGCCGGGACTAGGTTCATGGCAGATACGCAGTATTTT.

This clonotype occurred a few times. The chain joins TRBV12-3 or TRBV12-4 to TRBJ2-7, with D possibly TRBD2 on 6 matching bases. Trimming removed 2 bases from V and 0 bases from J, with 14 bases in between. This CDR3 contains 16 residues. The CDR3 loop reads CASSLHSRGLSYEQYF. DNA for the CDR3: TGTGCCAGCAGTTTACACTCGCGGGGCCTCTCCTACGAGCAGTACTTC.

This clonotype was picked up a small number of times. J is TRBJ2-1 and V is TRBV5-6; no firm D call. This CDR3 is 14 amino acids long. V gave up 0 bases and J gave up 7 bases, with 11 bases separating them. CDR1 and CDR2 (germline): SGHDT, YYEEEE. CDR3 in amino acids: CASSLAYSSNEQFF. CDR3 nucleotide sequence: TGTGCCAGCAGCTTGGCCTATTCGTCAAATGAGCAGTTCTTC.

The rearrangement joins TRBV19 to TRBJ1-1; possibly TRBD1 for D (6 bases). The CDR3 has 16 amino acids. Between the trimmed V and J ends, which lost 11 bases and 4 bases, there was a span of 26 bases. CDR1 and CDR2 (germline): LNHDA, SQIVND (reference sequence). CDR3 DNA sequence: TGTGCCGGTGATTGGGCCCACGGGGAACAGGGCACTGAAGCTTTCTTT. Translation gives CAGDWAHGEQGTEAFF.

This clonotype was found a few times. The V and J genes are TRBV5-6 and TRBJ1-5; no reliable D call. Germline loops: CDR1 SGHDT, CDR2 YYEEEE. CDR3 length: 12 amino acids. V was cut by 3 bases and J by 5 bases, with 6 bases left in between. The CDR3 DNA reads as TGTGCCAGCAGCTCGAACTATCAGCCCCAGCATTTT. This gives the protein CASSSNYQPQHF.

This chain joins TRBV5-1 and TRBJ2-3; 7 bases fit TRBD1. This CDR3 is built from 16 residues. Germline V lookup: CDR1 SGHRS, CDR2 YFSETQ. Trimming took 0 bases from V and 2 from J; bases not matched to a gene: 6. CDR3 DNA sequence: TGCGCCAGCAGCTTGGGACAGGGTGCCCACACAGATACGCAGTATTTT. Translated, it gives CASSLGQGAHTDTQYF.